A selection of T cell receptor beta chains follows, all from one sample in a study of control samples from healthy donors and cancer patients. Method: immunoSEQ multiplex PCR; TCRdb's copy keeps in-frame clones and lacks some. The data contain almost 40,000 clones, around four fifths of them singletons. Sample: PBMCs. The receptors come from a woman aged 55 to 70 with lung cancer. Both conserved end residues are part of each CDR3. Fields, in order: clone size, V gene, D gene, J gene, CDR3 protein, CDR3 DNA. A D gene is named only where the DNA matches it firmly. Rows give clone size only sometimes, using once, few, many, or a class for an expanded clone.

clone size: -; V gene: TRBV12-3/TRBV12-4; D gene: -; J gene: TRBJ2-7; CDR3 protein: CASSLGVTYEQYF; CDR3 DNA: TGTGCCAGCAGTCTGGGGGTCACCTACGAGCAGTACTTC
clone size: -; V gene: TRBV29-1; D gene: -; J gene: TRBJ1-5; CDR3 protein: CSGGTYDQPQHF; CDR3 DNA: TGCAGCGGTGGGACGTACGATCAGCCCCAGCATTTT
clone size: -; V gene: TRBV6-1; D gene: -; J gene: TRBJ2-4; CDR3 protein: CASSEQLGVVSKNIQYF; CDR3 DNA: TGTGCCAGCAGTGAGCAACTAGGGGTGGTTTCCAAAAACATTCAGTACTTC
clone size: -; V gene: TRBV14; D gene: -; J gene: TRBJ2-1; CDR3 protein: CASSPGQGYEQFF; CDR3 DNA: TGTGCCAGCAGCCCAGGTCAGGGCTATGAGCAGTTCTTC
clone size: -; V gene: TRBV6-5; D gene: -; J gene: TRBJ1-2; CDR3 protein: CASTRGGGGIYGYTF; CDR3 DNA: TGTGCCAGCACTCGCGGCGGCGGAGGAATATATGGCTACACCTTC
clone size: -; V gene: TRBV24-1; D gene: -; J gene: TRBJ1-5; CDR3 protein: CATSAASNQPQHF; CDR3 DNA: TGTGCCACCAGTGCCGCTAGCAATCAGCCCCAGCATTTT
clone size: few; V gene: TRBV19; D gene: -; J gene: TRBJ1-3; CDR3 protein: CASRSSGNTIYF; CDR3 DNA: TGTGCCAGTAGGAGCTCTGGAAACACCATATATTTT
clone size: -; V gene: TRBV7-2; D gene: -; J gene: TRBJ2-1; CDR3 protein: CASNLLGGAYNEQFF; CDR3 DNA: TGTGCCAGCAACCTCTTAGGGGGGGCCTACAATGAGCAGTTCTTC
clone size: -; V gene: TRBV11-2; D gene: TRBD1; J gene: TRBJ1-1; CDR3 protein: CASSLGQGMAWAFF; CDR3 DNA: TGTGCCAGCAGCTTGGGACAGGGGATGGCCTGGGCTTTCTTT
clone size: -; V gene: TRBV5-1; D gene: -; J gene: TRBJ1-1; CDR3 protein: CASRLGPEGTEAFF; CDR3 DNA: TGCGCCAGCAGACTAGGCCCGGAGGGCACTGAAGCTTTCTTT
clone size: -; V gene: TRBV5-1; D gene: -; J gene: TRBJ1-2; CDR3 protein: CASSLSSEGYGYTF; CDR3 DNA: TGCGCCAGCAGCTTGTCCTCGGAGGGGTATGGCTACACCTTC
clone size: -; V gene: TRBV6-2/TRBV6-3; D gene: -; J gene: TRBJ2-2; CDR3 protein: CASSYTRRGRNTGELFF; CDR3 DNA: TGTGCCAGCAGTTACACTAGGCGGGGAAGGAACACCGGGGAGCTGTTTTTT
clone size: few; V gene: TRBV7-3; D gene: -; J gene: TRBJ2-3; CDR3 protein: CASSEHRGTTDTQYF; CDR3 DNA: TGTGCCAGCAGCGAACATAGGGGGACCACAGATACGCAGTATTTT
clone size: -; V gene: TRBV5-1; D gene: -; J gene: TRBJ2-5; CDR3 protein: CASSPSQGPETQYF; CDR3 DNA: TGCGCCAGCAGCCCCTCGCAGGGACCAGAGACCCAGTACTTC
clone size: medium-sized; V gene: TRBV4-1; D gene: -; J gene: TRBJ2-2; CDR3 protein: CASSQPWANTGELFF; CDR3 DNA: TGCGCCAGCAGCCAACCCTGGGCCAACACCGGGGAGCTGTTTTTT
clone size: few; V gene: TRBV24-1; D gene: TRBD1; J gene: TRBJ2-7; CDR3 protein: CATSDPGQGDEQYF; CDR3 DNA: TGTGCCACCAGTGATCCTGGACAGGGCGATGAGCAGTACTTC
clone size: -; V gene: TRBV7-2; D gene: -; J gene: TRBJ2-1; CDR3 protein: CASSSGLNNEQFF; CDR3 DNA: TGTGCCAGCAGCTCCGGACTCAACAATGAGCAGTTCTTC
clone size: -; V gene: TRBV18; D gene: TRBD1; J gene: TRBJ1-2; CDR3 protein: CASSPPGQGARYGYTF; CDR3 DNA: TGTGCCAGCTCACCCCCGGGACAGGGGGCGAGATATGGCTACACCTTC
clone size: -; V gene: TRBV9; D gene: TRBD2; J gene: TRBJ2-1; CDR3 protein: CASTYSGSYNEQFF; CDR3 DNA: TGTGCCTCGACCTATAGCGGGTCCTACAATGAGCAGTTCTTC
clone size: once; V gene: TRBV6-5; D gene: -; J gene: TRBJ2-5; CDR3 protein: CASSYWGSQETQYF; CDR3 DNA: TGTGCCAGCAGTTACTGGGGGAGTCAAGAGACCCAGTACTTC
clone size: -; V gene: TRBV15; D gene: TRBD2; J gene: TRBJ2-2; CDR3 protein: CATSRDIAGGYTGELFF; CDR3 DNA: TGTGCCACCAGCAGAGATATAGCGGGGGGGTACACCGGGGAGCTGTTTTTT
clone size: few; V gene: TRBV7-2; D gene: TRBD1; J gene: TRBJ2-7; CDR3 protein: CASSIQGAGDEQYF; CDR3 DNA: TGTGCCAGCAGCATACAGGGGGCGGGGGACGAGCAGTACTTC
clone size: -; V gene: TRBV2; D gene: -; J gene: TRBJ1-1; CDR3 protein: CASSEAPDRREAFF; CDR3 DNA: TGTGCCAGCAGTGAAGCTCCCGACAGGCGCGAAGCTTTCTTT
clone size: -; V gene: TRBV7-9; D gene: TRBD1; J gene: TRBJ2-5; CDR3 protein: CAVDRDDGETQYF; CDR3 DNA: TGTGCCGTGGACAGGGACGATGGAGAGACCCAGTACTTC
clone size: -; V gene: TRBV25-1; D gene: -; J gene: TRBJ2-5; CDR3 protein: CASSEGGRRGGTQYF; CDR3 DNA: TGTGCCAGCAGTGAGGGGGGCCGAAGGGGTGGAACCCAGTACTTC
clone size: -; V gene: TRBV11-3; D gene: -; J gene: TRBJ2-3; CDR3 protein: CASSLSAWDGPEADTQYF; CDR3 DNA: TGTGCCAGCAGCTTATCTGCTTGGGACGGACCAGAGGCTGATACGCAGTATTTT
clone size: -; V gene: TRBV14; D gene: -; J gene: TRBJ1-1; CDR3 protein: CASTLWGENTEAFF; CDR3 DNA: TGTGCCAGCACCCTCTGGGGCGAGAACACTGAAGCTTTCTTT
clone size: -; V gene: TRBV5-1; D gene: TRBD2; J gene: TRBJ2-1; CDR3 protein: CASSSTSVSYNEQFF; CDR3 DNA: TGCGCCAGCAGCTCGACTAGCGTATCCTACAATGAGCAGTTCTTC
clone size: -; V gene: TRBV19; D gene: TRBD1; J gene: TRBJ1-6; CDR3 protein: CASSQQGNSSPLHF; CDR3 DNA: TGTGCCAGTAGTCAACAGGGGAATAGCTCACCCCTCCACTTT
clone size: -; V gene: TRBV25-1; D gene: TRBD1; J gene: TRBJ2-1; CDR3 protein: CASSASGQGRNEQFF; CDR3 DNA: TGTGCCAGCAGTGCCTCAGGACAGGGGCGCAATGAGCAGTTCTTC
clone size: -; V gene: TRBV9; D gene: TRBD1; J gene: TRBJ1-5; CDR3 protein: CASSITGTEDQPQHF; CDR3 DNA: TGTGCCAGCAGCATTACCGGGACAGAAGATCAGCCCCAGCATTTT
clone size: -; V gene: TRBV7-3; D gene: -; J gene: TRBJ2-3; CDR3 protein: CASSQGGTDTQYF; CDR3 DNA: TGTGCCAGCAGCCAGGGGGGTACAGATACGCAGTATTTT
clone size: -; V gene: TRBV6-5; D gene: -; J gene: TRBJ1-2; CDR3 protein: CASRATSRYGYTF; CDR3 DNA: TGTGCCAGCAGGGCGACATCCCGCTATGGCTACACCTTC
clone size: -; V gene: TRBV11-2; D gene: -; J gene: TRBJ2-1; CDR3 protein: CASSLEGLGSNEQFF; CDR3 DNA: TGTGCCAGCAGCTTAGAGGGGTTAGGATCGAATGAGCAGTTCTTC
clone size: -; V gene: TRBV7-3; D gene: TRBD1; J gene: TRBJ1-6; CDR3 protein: CASSLDRAENNSPLHF; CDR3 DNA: TGTGCCAGCAGCTTGGACAGGGCAGAAAATAATTCACCCCTCCACTTT
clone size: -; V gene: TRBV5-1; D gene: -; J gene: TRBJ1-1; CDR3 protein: CASSLTAENTEAFF; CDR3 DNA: TGCGCCAGCAGTCTAACAGCCGAGAACACTGAAGCTTTCTTT
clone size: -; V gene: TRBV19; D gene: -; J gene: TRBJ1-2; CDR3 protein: CASSILQGYGYTF; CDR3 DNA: TGTGCCAGTAGTATTCTCCAGGGCTATGGCTACACCTTC
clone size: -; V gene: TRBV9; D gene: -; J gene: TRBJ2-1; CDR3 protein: CASSVEGNYNEQFF; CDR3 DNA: TGTGCCAGCAGCGTAGAAGGGAATTACAATGAGCAGTTCTTC
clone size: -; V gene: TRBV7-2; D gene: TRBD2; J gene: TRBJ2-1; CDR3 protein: CASSYSGSPYNEQFF; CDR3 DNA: TGTGCCAGCAGCTATAGCGGGAGTCCCTACAATGAGCAGTTCTTC
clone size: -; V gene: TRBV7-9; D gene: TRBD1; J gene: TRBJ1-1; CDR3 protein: CASSNRGTTEAFF; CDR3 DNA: TGTGCCAGCAGCAACAGGGGGACCACTGAAGCTTTCTTT
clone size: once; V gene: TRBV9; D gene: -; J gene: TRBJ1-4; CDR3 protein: CASSGGSDGGNEKLFF; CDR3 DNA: TGTGCCAGCAGCGGCGGTTCTGACGGGGGGAATGAAAAACTGTTTTTT